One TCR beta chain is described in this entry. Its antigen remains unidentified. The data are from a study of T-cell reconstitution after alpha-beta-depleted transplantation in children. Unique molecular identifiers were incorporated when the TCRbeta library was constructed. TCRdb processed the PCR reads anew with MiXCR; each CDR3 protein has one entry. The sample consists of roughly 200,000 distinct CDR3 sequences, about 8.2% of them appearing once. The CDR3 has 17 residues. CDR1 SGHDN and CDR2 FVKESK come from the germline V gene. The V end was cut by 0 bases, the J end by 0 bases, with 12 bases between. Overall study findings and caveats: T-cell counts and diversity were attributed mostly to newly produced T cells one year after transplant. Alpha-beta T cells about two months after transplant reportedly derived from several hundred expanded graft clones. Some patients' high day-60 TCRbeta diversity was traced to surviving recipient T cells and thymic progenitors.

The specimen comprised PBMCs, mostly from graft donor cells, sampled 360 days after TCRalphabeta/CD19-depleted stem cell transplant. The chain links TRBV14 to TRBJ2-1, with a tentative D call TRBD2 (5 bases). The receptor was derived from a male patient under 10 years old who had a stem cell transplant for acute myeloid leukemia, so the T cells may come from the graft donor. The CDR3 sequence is CASSQDNRGFSYNEQFF. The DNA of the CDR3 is TGTGCCAGCAGCCAAGATAATCGAGGGTTCTCCTACAATGAGCAGTTCTTC. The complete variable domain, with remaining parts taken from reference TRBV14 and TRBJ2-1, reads EAGVTQFPSHSVIEKGQTVTLRCDPISGHDNLYWYRRVMGKEIKFLLHFVKESKQDESGMPNNRFLAERTGGTYSTLKVQPAELEDSGVYFCASSQDNRGFSYNEQFFGPGTRLTVL.